This T cell receptor beta chain was recorded in a study of T cell responses to AZD1222 COVID-19 vaccine. This clone has just one count. The protocol was immunoSEQ multiplex PCR, while the TCRdb copy is restricted to in-frame clones and leaves out a portion. The sample yields fewer than 200,000 clones, around nine tenths seen once. Sequenced material: peripheral blood, taken 28 days after the second AZD1222 dose. The TCR comes from an adult who received the AZD1222 COVID-19 vaccine.

The CDR3 DNA reads TGTGCCAGCAGTTACCCCATTAATAGGTTACATGAAGCTTTCTTT. Amino acids: CASSYPINRLHEAFF. The rearrangement joins TRBV6-2 or TRBV6-3 to TRBJ1-1; D ambiguous. The V and J ends lost 2 bases and 7 bases respectively, with 17 bases between them. CDR3 length equals 15 residues. Germline CDR1 reads MNHEY; CDR2 reads SVGEGT.